The 22 T cell receptor beta chains presented below share a single source sample, sequenced in a study of T cell clonality in common variable immunodeficiency. TCRdb keeps only in-frame clones here, not all; method: immunoSEQ multiplex PCR. The sample gives some 45,000 clones, none seen only once, and the top ten clones hold less than 2.5%. The specimen was peripheral blood mononuclear cells. These receptors all stem from a person aged 18 to 70 in good health.

This clone was counted many times. The read finishes 3 residues shy of the CDR3 end, and the germline J gene is used to complete it. This chain links TRBV5-4 with TRBJ2-1; 7 nucleotides agree with TRBD1. There are 14 residues in the CDR3. CDR1 is SGHNT and CDR2 is YYREEE in the germline V gene (reference sequence). V trimming: 4 bases; J trimming: 0 bases; junction bases outside the gene matches: 1. The CDR3 sequence: CASSGTDSYNEQFF. The CDR3 bases that were read are TGTGCCAGCAGCGGGACAGACTCCTACAATGAG.

The sample holds many counts of this clone. The CDR3 reads CSGVEGLNSPLHF. The CDR3 bases that were read are TGCAGTGGGGTAGAGGGGCTAAATTCACCC. The gene calls are TRBV20-1 and TRBJ1-6; possibly TRBD1 for D (5 bases). Sequencing ends 3 residues short of the CDR3 end; the germline J gene provides the rest. Germline V gene data show CDR1 as DFQATT and CDR2 as SNEGSKA (reference sequence). V shed 7 bases and J shed 7 bases, with 14 bases lying between them. The CDR3 runs to 13 residues.

This clone was observed at least ten times. Coverage ceases 3 residues before the CDR3 finishes, and the germline J gene fills in the end. V is TRBV20-1 and J is TRBJ1-1; the match to TRBD1 covers 9 bases. The germline gives CDR1 DFQATT, CDR2 SNEGSKA (reference sequence). The CDR3 length is 13 residues. The V and J ends lost 5 bases and 6 bases, in that order; junction bases with no gene match: 7. The CDR3 region is CSAWTGVTSEAFF. The CDR3 DNA, read in part, is TGCAGTGCTTGGACAGGGGTAACCTCTGAA.

This clone occurred many times. The sequenced fragment ends 3 residues before the CDR3 boundary, so the rest is inferred from the germline J gene. The chain carries TRBV6-2 or TRBV6-3 and TRBJ2-1; 14 bases match TRBD2. Trimming cost V 5 bases and J 7 bases; bases outside gene matches: 7. CDR3 length: 16 amino acids. Germline CDR1 is MNHEY and CDR2 is SVGEGT. Partial CDR3 DNA: TGTGCCAGCAGTGTCCTGACTAGCGGGGGGGGTAATGAG. This gives the protein CASSVLTSGGGNE. The CDR3, in full, reads CASSVLTSGGGNEQFF.

This clone was observed many times. CDR3 sequence reads: CASAFRGGNTEAFF. Partial CDR3 DNA: TGCGCCAGCGCTTTTCGGGGGGGGAACACTGAA. The rearrangement joins TRBV5-1 to TRBJ1-1, with a tentative D call TRBD1 (5 bases). With the read ending 3 residues before the CDR3 end, the germline J gene is used to fill in that end. The V gene lost 7 bases and the J gene lost 1 base, with 14 bases spanning the gap. Germline V CDR1 and CDR2: SGHRS, YFSETQ. The CDR3 has 14 residues.

At least ten counts were recorded for this clone. The read comes to an end 3 residues before the CDR3 does, leaving the germline J gene to fill in the end. V usage is TRBV18 and J usage is TRBJ1-1; 7 positions agree with TRBD1. This CDR3 comprises 13 residues. Unmatched junction bases numbered 0, after V lost 2 bases and J lost 3 bases. Germline assignment: CDR1 KGHSH and CDR2 LQKENI. The covered CDR3 bases are TGTGCCAGCTCACCAGACAGGGACACTGAA. Encoded protein: CASSPDRDTE. The full CDR3 reads CASSPDRDTEAFF.

This clone was picked up many times. The read falls 3 residues short of the CDR3 end, and the missing part is taken from the germline J gene. The chain is built from TRBV5-1 and TRBJ2-3, with D perhaps matching TRBD2 (6 bases). Germline CDR1 is SGHRS and CDR2 is YFSETQ. This CDR3 has 13 amino acids. Here the CDR3 reads CASSPGLQETQYF. The CDR3 DNA, read in part, is TGCGCCAGCAGCCCGGGACTTCAAGAGACG.

Within the sample, this clone is medium-sized. The sequence runs out 3 residues before the end of the CDR3; the remainder is reconstructed from the germline J gene. This chain uses TRBV7-2 with TRBJ1-6; D unresolved. The CDR3 runs 16 residues. Trimming left V 0 bases short and J 6 bases short, with 12 bases between. Germline loops: CDR1 SGHTA, CDR2 FQGNSA. The DNA read from the CDR3 is TGTGCCAGCAGCTTAGCGCCCGGCGGGTTTAATTCACCC. It translates to CASSLAPGGFNSP. The entire CDR3 is CASSLAPGGFNSPLHF.

The table lists this clone with many counts. The missing CDR3 end, 3 residues past where the read stops, is filled in from the germline J gene. The V and J genes are TRBV6-2 or TRBV6-3 and TRBJ2-5; D is unresolved. The CDR3 totals 13 residues. The V and J ends lost 7 bases and 2 bases respectively, with 11 bases between them. Germline V gene lookup returns CDR1 MNHEY and CDR2 SVGEGT. CDR3 DNA (partial): TGTGCCAGCAAGGCTGATGATCAAGAGACC. Amino acid sequence: CASKADDQET. The whole CDR3 sequence reads CASKADDQETQYF.

This clone showed up many times. The CDR3 bases that were read are TGTGCCAGCGCCACAGGGGTTCTCGACACTGAA. This codes for CASATGVLDTE. The CDR3, in full, reads CASATGVLDTEAFF. The V gene is TRBV7-9, the J gene TRBJ1-1; 7 bases fit TRBD1. The read comes to an end 3 residues before the CDR3 does, leaving the germline J gene to fill in the end. V lost 8 bases and J lost 3; bases outside the gene matches: 9. The germline V gene has CDR1 SEHNR and CDR2 FQNEAQ (reference sequence). The CDR3 loop spans 14 amino acids.

This clone was picked up many times. The read ends 3 residues shy of where the CDR3 ends; the end is completed using the germline J gene. The chain joins TRBV7-9 to TRBJ2-7; D is perhaps TRBD1 (5 bases). The CDR3 has 14 amino acids. The V end lost 4 bases, the J end lost 0 bases, and 10 bases lay between the germline ends. The germline gives CDR1 SEHNR, CDR2 FQNEAQ (reference sequence). CDR3 loop: CASSWTTDSYEQYF. The sequenced CDR3 bases are TGTGCCAGCAGCTGGACGACAGACTCCTACGAG.

Turning to this clone: Just one base apart from a much larger clone, this may be a read error. The read is 3 residues too short to cover the CDR3 end, so that end is filled in from the germline J gene. The gene calls are TRBV7-6 and TRBJ2-2; weak D call: TRBD2 (5 bases). Germline CDR1 is SGHVS and CDR2 is FNYEAQ. The CDR3 is 14 amino acids. CDR3 DNA, as far as it was read: TGTGCCAGCAGCTTAAACAGCGGTAATGAAAAG. Its translation: CASSLNSGNEK. The whole CDR3 reads CASSLNSGNEKLFF. The whole variable domain, remainder taken from reference TRBV7-6 and TRBJ2-2, is GAGVSQSPRYKVTKRGQDVALRCDPISGHVSLYWYRQALGQGPEFLTYFNYEAQQDKSGLPNDRFSAERPEGSISTLTIQRTEQRDSAMYRCASSLNSGNEKLFFGEGSRLTVL.

This clone was seen repeatedly, ten times or more. The read ends 3 residues early relative to the CDR3; the germline J gene fills the gap. This rearrangement joins TRBV6-2 or TRBV6-3 to TRBJ2-6, with a possible D match to TRBD1 (6 bases). V gave up 9 bases and J gave up 0 bases, with 18 bases separating them. The CDR3 sequence is 17 residues long. Germline assignment: CDR1 MNHEY and CDR2 SVGEGT. This CDR3 reads CASSRDIGLSGANVLTF. The part of the CDR3 DNA that was read is TGTGCCAGTTCCAGGGACATCGGACTCTCTGGGGCCAACGTC.

This clone was seen repeatedly, ten times or more. The read halts 3 residues ahead of the CDR3 end, with the missing end drawn from the germline J gene. The rearrangement uses TRBV5-1 and TRBJ2-7, with D possibly matching TRBD1 (8 bases). CDR1 is SGHRS and CDR2 is YFSETQ in the germline V gene. V was trimmed by 4 bases and J by 5 bases, leaving 31 bases between them. The CDR3 contains 19 residues. The sequenced part of the CDR3 DNA is TGCGCCAGCAGCCTGCCGGGACAGGCGGATGGCGGGAGTGGGAACGAG. Residues: CASSLPGQADGGSGNE. The entire CDR3 protein reads CASSLPGQADGGSGNEQYF.

This clone has at least ten counts. The sequence runs out 3 residues before the end of the CDR3; the remainder is reconstructed from the germline J gene. This sequence joins TRBV2 and TRBJ2-7, with TRBD2 identical over 7 bases. With V trimmed by 2 bases and J by 0 bases, 4 bases remained unmatched. CDR3 length: 15 residues. Per the germline V gene, CDR1 is SNHLY and CDR2 is FYNNEI. CDR3 DNA, as far as it was read: TGTGCCAGCAGTGAATGGCGGGGGAGCTCCTACGAG. Its protein is CASSEWRGSSYE. The full CDR3 protein is CASSEWRGSSYEQYF.

This clone was detected ten times or more. The read ends 3 residues before the CDR3 terminus; that terminus is restored from the germline J gene. This chain uses TRBV29-1 with TRBJ1-1, with D perhaps matching TRBD1 (6 bases). V lost 3 bases, J lost 5 bases, and 16 bases lay in between. The CDR3 extends over 14 amino acids. CDR1 is SQVTM, CDR2 ANQGSEA, per germline. CDR3 protein: CSVDPQGRGTEAFF. The CDR3 bases that were read are TGCAGCGTTGACCCCCAGGGCAGGGGTACTGAA.

This clone has at least ten counts. Read coverage stops 3 residues before the CDR3 terminus; the germline J gene supplies the remainder. V usage is TRBV12-3 or TRBV12-4 and J usage is TRBJ2-2; 14 bases align to TRBD2. This CDR3 spans 17 amino acids. V lost 5 bases, J lost 2 bases, and 4 bases stayed unmatched. The CDR3 region is CASSLGTSGRNTGELFF. CDR3 DNA (partial): TGTGCCAGCAGTCTCGGGACTAGCGGGAGAAACACCGGGGAG.

In its sample, this clone was seen many times. The CDR3 extends 3 residues past the end of the read, so its final part is completed from the germline J gene. The J gene is TRBJ1-3, the V gene TRBV29-1; the D gene is possibly TRBD1 (5 bases). The germline V gene encodes CDR1 SQVTM and CDR2 ANQGSEA. This CDR3 contains 14 residues. The ends were cut back, 3 bases at V and 0 bases at J, with 9 bases in the middle. This CDR3 reads CSVDGGGSGNTIYF. The part of the CDR3 DNA that was read is TGCAGCGTTGATGGGGGGGGCTCTGGAAACACC.

This clone was seen repeatedly, ten times or more. The observed sequence ends 3 residues before the CDR3 terminus, with the missing tail filled in from the germline J gene. The V call is TRBV19, the J call TRBJ1-5, with D uncertain. V was cut by 6 bases and J by 3 bases, with 6 bases left in between. The CDR3 is made up of 12 amino acids. Looked up from germline, CDR1 is LNHDA and CDR2 is SQIVND (reference sequence). The CDR3 is CASSLVNQPQHF. The DNA read from the CDR3 is TGTGCCAGTAGCTTAGTCAATCAGCCC.

This clone was detected ten times or more. The sequenced fragment ends 3 residues before the CDR3 boundary, so the rest is inferred from the germline J gene. V and J are TRBV7-9 and TRBJ2-1; 8 bases are shared with TRBD1. The junction had 3 bases not matched to a gene; V was cut back by 5 bases and J by 3 bases. The CDR3 totals 14 residues. Germline CDR1 SEHNR, CDR2 FQNEAQ (reference sequence). The part of the CDR3 DNA that was read is TGTGCCAGCAGCCGCGGACAGGGCTACAATGAG. Its protein product is CASSRGQGYNE. The complete CDR3 reads CASSRGQGYNEQFF.

At least ten counts were recorded for this clone. The CDR3 goes on 3 residues after the read ends, and that part is filled in from the germline J gene. The genes are TRBV6-1 and TRBJ1-1, with D perhaps TRBD1 (5 bases). V lost 4 bases, J lost 4 bases, and 10 bases lay in between. Germline loops: CDR1 MNHNS, CDR2 SASEGT. CDR3 size: 13 residues. CDR3 residues: CASSALGGTEAFF. CDR3 bases read: TGTGCCAGCAGTGCCCTGGGGGGCACTGAA.

This clone came up many times. The read finishes 3 residues shy of the CDR3 end, and the germline J gene is used to complete it. The chain joins TRBV10-1 to TRBJ2-5, with D possibly matching TRBD1 (6 bases). This CDR3 has 16 amino acids. V lost 3 bases, J lost 5 bases, and 19 bases lay in between. Germline V gene lookup returns CDR1 WNHNN and CDR2 SYGVQD (reference sequence). CDR3 in amino acids: CASSDLTGLGKETQYF. The covered CDR3 bases are TGCGCCAGCAGTGACCTAACAGGGTTGGGTAAGGAGACC.